Sequencing of this T cell receptor beta chain was carried out in a study of blood T cell repertoires in COVID-19. With V trimmed by 5 bases and J by 6 bases, 5 bases remained unmatched. The CDR3 has 13 amino acids. Germline V gene data show CDR1 as LGHDT and CDR2 as YNNKEL (reference sequence). The protocol was immunoSEQ multiplex PCR, while the TCRdb copy is restricted to in-frame clones and leaves out a portion. The table lists 75,000 to 100,000 clones, about 88% of them singletons. The V call is TRBV3-1 (or the pseudogene TRBV3-2), the J call TRBJ1-1, with 8 bases lining up with TRBD1. Source material: peripheral blood. The receptor's source is a woman older than 75 with acute or convalescent COVID-19. This chain's CDR3 is CASSYGQGAEAFF. The CDR3 DNA is TGTGCCAGCAGCTACGGACAGGGCGCTGAAGCTTTCTTT.